The present TCR beta chain was sequenced within a study of beta chain features in type 1 diabetes. Findings of the study overall: All four CD4+ subsets from Type 1 diabetes patients carried moderately but significantly shorter TCRB CDR3s. With patients and controls alike, PCR might favor shorter templates to an equal degree.

V lost 3 bases and J lost 4, with 9 bases in between. Per germline, CDR1 GTSNPN and CDR2 SVGIG (reference sequence). The CDR3 is 13 amino acids. With respect to this clone: What it binds is not known.

Populations obtained by sorting all exceeded 98% purity. Sequencing targeted expressed TCRB transcripts, as all isolated RNA had been reverse transcribed. The data were produced by immunoSEQ multiplex PCR, yet TCRdb's version contains in-frame clones alone and is incomplete. This sample has 250,000 to 350,000 clones, with 13% to 15% found just once. The source is a man aged 25 to 45 with type 1 diabetes. Sequenced material: naive CD4+ T cells from blood. The rearrangement uses TRBV30 and TRBJ2-2; D unresolved. This CDR3 is CAWRSFLTGELFF. As DNA, the CDR3 is TGTGCCTGGAGGAGCTTCCTCACCGGGGAGCTGTTTTTT.